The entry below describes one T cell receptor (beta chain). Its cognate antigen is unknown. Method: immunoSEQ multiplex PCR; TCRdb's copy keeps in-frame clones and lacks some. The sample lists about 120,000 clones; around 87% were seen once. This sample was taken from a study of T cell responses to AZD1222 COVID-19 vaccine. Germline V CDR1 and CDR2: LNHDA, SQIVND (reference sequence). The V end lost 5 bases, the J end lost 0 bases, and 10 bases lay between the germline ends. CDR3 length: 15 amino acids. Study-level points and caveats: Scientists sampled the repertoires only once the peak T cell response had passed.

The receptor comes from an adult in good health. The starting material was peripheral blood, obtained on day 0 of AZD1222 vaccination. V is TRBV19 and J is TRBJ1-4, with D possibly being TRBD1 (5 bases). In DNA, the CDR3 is TGTGCCAGTAGTGCATGGACAACAACTAATGAAAAACTGTTTTTT. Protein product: CASSAWTTTNEKLFF.